These T cell receptor beta chains were read from a single sample in a study of stem cell transplantation in POMP-related autoinflammatory disease. Method: immunoSEQ multiplex PCR; TCRdb's copy keeps in-frame clones and lacks some. This table has about 68,000 clones, just over 90% appearing once. Sequenced material: CD4+ T cells from PBMCs, taken after stem cell transplantation. These receptors all stem from a human patient with POMP-related autoinflammation and immune dysregulation (PRAID). Some T cells may have come from the graft donor. CDR3s include the opening cysteine and the closing phenylalanine or tryptophan. D genes are given only for firm matches. Clone size appears in some rows only: once, few, many, or a class for an expanded clone.

j_gene: TRBJ2-2
v_gene: TRBV3-1/TRBV3-2
d_gene: -
len: 15
abundance: -
CDR3nt: TGTGCCAGCAGCCAAGATTTCTGGGATCCCGGGGAGCTGTTTTTT
CDR3aa: CASSQDFWDPGELFF

j_gene: TRBJ2-7
v_gene: TRBV9
d_gene: -
len: 14
abundance: -
CDR3nt: TGTGCCAGCAGCGTAGTTCGGCGGTGCTACGAGCAGTACTTC
CDR3aa: CASSVVRRCYEQYF

j_gene: TRBJ1-1
v_gene: TRBV28
d_gene: -
len: 13
abundance: -
CDR3nt: TGTGCCACAGCTAGGGGTTTGAACACTGAAGCTTTCTTT
CDR3aa: CATARGLNTEAFF

j_gene: TRBJ1-3
v_gene: TRBV6-5
d_gene: -
len: 14
abundance: -
CDR3nt: TGTGCCAGCATCCCCCGGGACGGGGGAAACACCATATATTTT
CDR3aa: CASIPRDGGNTIYF

j_gene: TRBJ1-5
v_gene: TRBV2
d_gene: -
len: 13
abundance: -
CDR3nt: TGTGCCAGCAAACAGGGTGGCAATCAGCCCCAGCATTTT
CDR3aa: CASKQGGNQPQHF

j_gene: TRBJ2-3
v_gene: TRBV18
d_gene: -
len: 14
abundance: -
CDR3nt: TGTGCCAGCTACCGGACAGTCCTCACAGATACGCAGTATTTT
CDR3aa: CASYRTVLTDTQYF

j_gene: TRBJ1-1
v_gene: TRBV7-9
d_gene: -
len: 15
abundance: few
CDR3nt: TGTGCCAGCAGCTTTGCCCATGTCTTGAACACTGAAGCTTTCTTT
CDR3aa: CASSFAHVLNTEAFF

j_gene: TRBJ2-7
v_gene: TRBV10-3
d_gene: TRBD2
len: 15
abundance: -
CDR3nt: TGTGCCCCTAGAGTTGTAGCGGGAGATCCCTACGAGCAGTACTTC
CDR3aa: CAPRVVAGDPYEQYF

j_gene: TRBJ1-5
v_gene: TRBV2
d_gene: -
len: 11
abundance: -
CDR3nt: TGTGCCAGCACCACTAATCAGCCCCAGCATTTT
CDR3aa: CASTTNQPQHF

j_gene: TRBJ1-5
v_gene: TRBV27
d_gene: TRBD1
len: 14
abundance: once
CDR3nt: TGTGCCAGCAGTTCGGACAGGGCGAATCAGCCCCAGCATTTT
CDR3aa: CASSSDRANQPQHF

j_gene: TRBJ1-1
v_gene: TRBV6-5
d_gene: -
len: 16
abundance: -
CDR3nt: TGTGCCAGCAGTTACTCGGTACAGGCGAGGAACACTGAAGCTTTCTTT
CDR3aa: CASSYSVQARNTEAFF

j_gene: TRBJ1-5
v_gene: TRBV28
d_gene: -
len: 17
abundance: -
CDR3nt: TGTGCCAGCAGTTTGCCCCCGACATGGAGACTCAATCAGCCCCAGCATTTT
CDR3aa: CASSLPPTWRLNQPQHF

j_gene: TRBJ2-7
v_gene: TRBV5-4
d_gene: -
len: 13
abundance: once
CDR3nt: TGTGCCAGCAGGCTCAGCGACCGGGGCGAGCAGTACTTC
CDR3aa: CASRLSDRGEQYF

j_gene: TRBJ2-1
v_gene: TRBV29-1
d_gene: -
len: 15
abundance: -
CDR3nt: TGCAGCGTCCGGGAAGCCGCTTACTCCTACAATGAGCAGTTCTTC
CDR3aa: CSVREAAYSYNEQFF

j_gene: TRBJ2-5
v_gene: TRBV3-1/TRBV3-2
d_gene: -
len: 14
abundance: -
CDR3nt: TGTGCCAGCAGCCAAAGAGCGGACCAAGAGACCCAGTACTTC
CDR3aa: CASSQRADQETQYF

j_gene: TRBJ2-7
v_gene: TRBV6-5
d_gene: TRBD2
len: 14
abundance: -
CDR3nt: TGTGCCAGCAGGCGGACTAGCGGGGTCTACGAGCAGTACTTC
CDR3aa: CASRRTSGVYEQYF

j_gene: TRBJ2-7
v_gene: TRBV18
d_gene: TRBD1
len: 16
abundance: few
CDR3nt: TGTGCCAGCTCACCACGGGGACAGGGCTTTGCCTACGAGCAGTACTTC
CDR3aa: CASSPRGQGFAYEQYF